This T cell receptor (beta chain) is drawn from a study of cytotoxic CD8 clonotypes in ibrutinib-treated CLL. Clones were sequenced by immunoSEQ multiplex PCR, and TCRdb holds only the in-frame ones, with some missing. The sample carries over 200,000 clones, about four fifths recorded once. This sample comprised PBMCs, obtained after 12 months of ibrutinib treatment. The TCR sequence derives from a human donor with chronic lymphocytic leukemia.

The CDR3 DNA reads TGTGCCAGCAGACTAACCGGGACAGGGCCCTATGGCTACACCTTC. This encodes CASRLTGTGPYGYTF. The chain couples TRBV27 to TRBJ1-2; TRBD1 aligns across 9 bases. Losses at the gene ends were 6 bases for V and 4 bases for J; bases not matched to a gene: 9. Germline values: CDR1 MNHEY, CDR2 SMNVEV (reference sequence). This CDR3 has 15 residues.